This T cell receptor (beta chain) was documented in a study of T cell responses to AZD1222 COVID-19 vaccine. For this clone: The antigen remains unidentified.

This CDR3 comprises 14 residues. Trimming stripped 1 base from V and 2 bases from J, with 9 bases between. The V gene's germline CDR1 is LNHDA and CDR2 SQIVND (reference sequence). Study-wide findings and caveats: Sampled repertoires all dated from after the peak T cell response. Clonal diversity may have been underestimated in mostly white British donors. Vaccination with two AZD1222 doses was followed by a rise in Spike-specific TCR breadth and depth. The study reported that nearly half of spike-specific TCRs target unmutated variant regions.

Produced via immunoSEQ multiplex PCR; TCRdb's table is partial and in-frame only. The sample contains roughly 120,000 clones, approximately 88% of which appear only once. The chain carries TRBV19 and TRBJ2-7; TRBD1 might be the D (6 bases). The specimen comprised peripheral blood, sampled on day 0 of MenACWY control vaccination. The sequence was obtained from an adult in good health. The CDR3 region has the DNA TGTGCCAGTAGTATAGCCAGGGGACCCTACGAGCAGTACTTC. It encodes CASSIARGPYEQYF.